This T cell receptor (beta chain) was sequenced in a study of cytomegalovirus exposure and HLA in healthy donors. The PCR ran on 60 Vbeta and 13 Jbeta primers. The protocol was immunoSEQ multiplex PCR, while the TCRdb copy is restricted to in-frame clones and leaves out a portion. The sample lists 100,000 to 150,000 clones; roughly 71% were seen once. The sequencing sample was made of PBMCs. This sequence originates from a woman in her fifties or sixties in good health and CMV-seropositive.

The CDR3 nucleotides read TGCGCCAGCTCCGCCTTTCGGGAGCAGTTCTTC. As protein: CASSAFREQFF. The chain uses TRBV10-1 and TRBJ2-1; D unresolved. CDR1 and CDR2 from the germline V gene are WNHNN and SYGVQD (reference sequence). V was trimmed by 8 bases and J by 10 bases, leaving 12 bases between them. The CDR3 has 11 amino acids.